This TCR beta chain comes out of a study of blood T cell repertoires in COVID-19. Study at large: Sources were T cells, B-cell-depleted T cells, or PBMCs; the material itself was cDNA or gDNA.

The CDR3 totals 17 residues. Germline CDR1 is SGHTA and CDR2 is FQGNSA. V trimming: 3 bases; J trimming: 1 base; junction bases outside the gene matches: 8. TCRdb's copy holds only in-frame clones and misses some; the assay was immunoSEQ multiplex PCR. Of more than 200,000 clones in the sample, about 86% were seen once. The sample consisted of peripheral blood. The chain is built from TRBV7-2 and TRBJ1-5; 8 nucleotides agree with TRBD1. This clonotype originated in a man older than 75 with acute or convalescent COVID-19. The CDR3 nucleotides are TGTGCCAGCAGCTTTAGGGCAGGGGGCCGGAGCAATCAGCCCCAGCATTTT. Protein sequence: CASSFRAGGRSNQPQHF. Full variable domain (outside the CDR3, taken from reference TRBV7-2 and TRBJ1-5): GAGVSQSPSNKVTEKGKDVELRCDPISGHTALYWYRQSLGQGLEFLIYFQGNSAPDKSGLPSDRFSAERTGGSVSTLTIQRTQQEDSAVYLCASSFRAGGRSNQPQHFGDGTRLSIL.